These T cell receptor beta chains were read from a single sample in a study of blood T cell repertoires in COVID-19. Here immunoSEQ multiplex PCR was the method, and the copy in TCRdb shows in-frame clones only, minus some. Here the sample spans 180,000 or so clones, 87% being singletons. The sequencing input was peripheral blood. These receptors all stem from a man aged 40-49 years with active or convalescent COVID-19. The CDR3 runs from the conserved cysteine through the conserved F or W. A D gene is named only where the DNA matches it firmly. Size values are once, few and many counts, or a class for expanded clones, and some rows have none.

cdr3_length,clone_size,d_call,v_call,j_call,cdr3_aa,cdr3_nt
14,-,TRBD2,TRBV7-2,TRBJ2-1,CASSFRNSGGEQFF,TGTGCCAGCAGCTTTCGAAATAGCGGGGGCGAGCAGTTCTTC
14,-,TRBD1,TRBV4-3,TRBJ2-7,CASSLQTGAYEQYF,TGCGCCAGCAGCCTACAGACAGGGGCCTACGAGCAGTACTTC
17,-,-,TRBV24-1,TRBJ1-2,CATSPFLHRVCNYGYTF,TGTGCCACCAGTCCTTTTCTTCACCGGGTTTGCAACTATGGCTACACCTTC
15,-,TRBD1,TRBV6-1,TRBJ1-5,CASSEEGGVGQPQHF,TGTGCCAGCAGTGAAGAAGGGGGCGTAGGACAGCCCCAGCATTTT
13,-,TRBD1,TRBV9,TRBJ1-2,CASSAGQGEGYTF,TGTGCCAGCAGCGCGGGACAGGGTGAAGGCTACACCTTC
12,-,-,TRBV12-3/TRBV12-4,TRBJ1-1,CASSLSTREAFF,TGTGCCAGCAGTTTATCCACGAGGGAAGCTTTCTTT
17,-,TRBD2,TRBV19,TRBJ2-3,CASSIAGTSGGVDTQYF,TGTGCCAGTAGTATAGCCGGGACTAGCGGGGGAGTAGATACGCAGTATTTT
14,-,-,TRBV2,TRBJ2-2,CASRGDWNTGELFF,TGTGCCAGCCGCGGGGATTGGAACACCGGGGAGCTGTTTTTT
15,-,-,TRBV2,TRBJ1-5,CASMGPFNSNQPQHF,TGTGCCAGCATGGGGCCATTCAATAGCAATCAGCCCCAGCATTTT
14,-,-,TRBV18,TRBJ1-2,CASSPAGAIYGYTF,TGTGCCAGCTCACCGGCAGGGGCGATCTATGGCTACACCTTC
15,-,-,TRBV10-2,TRBJ1-2,CASSGVAGVIGGYTF,TGCGCCAGCAGTGGGGTGGCAGGGGTTATCGGTGGCTACACCTTC
15,-,TRBD2,TRBV6-6,TRBJ2-5,CASSYPLSGGETQYF,TGTGCCAGCAGTTACCCTCTCAGCGGGGGTGAGACCCAGTACTTC
15,-,-,TRBV5-4,TRBJ1-2,CASSFPTAGLYGYTF,TGTGCCAGCAGCTTCCCGACCGCGGGCCTCTATGGCTACACCTTC
16,-,-,TRBV3-1/TRBV3-2,TRBJ1-4,CASSTRRASGDEKLFF,TGTGCCAGCAGCACAAGAAGGGCGTCAGGGGATGAAAAACTGTTTTTT
13,few,TRBD1,TRBV12-3/TRBV12-4,TRBJ1-2,CASRSTGERGYTF,TGTGCCAGCAGATCGACAGGGGAAAGGGGCTACACCTTC
14,-,-,TRBV10-3,TRBJ1-2,CAISEQSANYGYTF,TGTGCCATCAGCGAACAGTCTGCTAACTATGGCTACACCTTC
14,-,-,TRBV6-5,TRBJ2-1,CASSPSLGRGEQFF,TGTGCCAGCAGTCCATCACTAGGGCGAGGTGAGCAGTTCTTC
17,few,-,TRBV30,TRBJ1-6,CAWSLGVLSSYNSPLHF,TGTGCCTGGAGTTTGGGAGTCCTCAGCTCCTATAATTCACCCCTCCACTTT
14,-,-,TRBV5-1,TRBJ2-2,CASSRTEVTGELFF,TGCGCCAGTTCCCGGACAGAAGTCACCGGGGAGCTGTTTTTT
15,-,TRBD1,TRBV11-2,TRBJ2-7,CASSLGDRRSYEQYF,TGTGCCAGCAGCTTAGGGGACAGGCGCTCCTACGAGCAGTACTTC
13,few,-,TRBV12-3/TRBV12-4,TRBJ1-2,CASSLNRSYGYTF,TGTGCCAGCAGTTTAAACAGGAGCTATGGCTACACCTTC
16,-,TRBD1,TRBV19,TRBJ1-2,CASSIHRQGVVNGYTF,TGTGCCAGTAGTATCCACCGCCAGGGGGTCGTAAATGGCTACACCTTC